The next 30 T cell receptor beta chains were all read from a single sample in a study of T cells after yellow fever vaccination. TCRdb redid the calling of the 5' RACE reads with MiXCR, one entry per CDR3 protein. The sample includes about 75,000 distinct CDR3 sequences, around 7.7% seen only once; the top ten take around 30%. The sample consisted of CD8+ T cells sorted from PBMCs, taken 9 to 10 days after the first yellow fever vaccination. Receptor source: a man aged 18-30 years who received the YFV17D yellow fever vaccine.

There are a few counts of this clonotype. This chain links TRBV4-1 with TRBJ2-1; D gene unclear. Deletions cut 0 bases from V and 10 bases from J, with 7 bases between. This CDR3 comprises 12 residues. Germline V gene data show CDR1 as MGHRA and CDR2 as YSYEKL. CDR3 sequence reads: CASSQDGLEQFF. CDR3 nucleotides: TGCGCCAGCAGCCAAGATGGTCTAGAGCAGTTCTTC.

This clonotype was seen ten or more times. The genes are TRBV4-1 and TRBJ2-1, with a weak D call TRBD2 (6 bases). The CDR3 consists of 13 residues. From germline, CDR1 is MGHRA and CDR2 YSYEKL. The V and J ends lost 6 bases and 5 bases respectively, with 11 bases between them. CDR3 sequence (DNA): TGCGCCAGCAGGGGTGGGGAGGACAATGAGCAGTTCTTC. It encodes CASRGGEDNEQFF.

The chain is built from TRBV7-2 and TRBJ1-6; 10 bases match TRBD1. Trimming took 4 bases from V and 10 from J; bases not matched to a gene: 4. The germline CDR1 and CDR2 sequences are SGHTA and FQGNSA. The CDR3 has 14 amino acids. The CDR3 sequence: CASSSGTGVSPLHF. The CDR3 coding sequence is TGTGCCAGCAGCTCCGGGACAGGGGTATCACCCCTCCACTTT. The variable domain in full, completed from reference TRBV7-2 and TRBJ1-6, reads GAGVSQSPSNKVTEKGKDVELRCDPISGHTALYWYRQSLGQGLEFLIYFQGNSAPDKSGLPSDRFSAERTGGSVSTLTIQRTQQEDSAVYLCASSSGTGVSPLHFGNGTRLTVT.

This clonotype was detected ten times or more. This chain joins TRBV7-6 and TRBJ2-7, with 11 bases that match TRBD2. This CDR3 contains 14 residues. In germline, CDR1 is SGHVS, CDR2 FNYEAQ. With V trimmed by 3 bases and J by 6 bases, 4 bases remained unmatched. CDR3 DNA: TGTGCCAGCAGCTTCCAGGGACTAGCGGCCGAGCAGTACTTC. This gives the protein CASSFQGLAAEQYF.

This clonotype was seen more than once but under ten times. This chain connects TRBV3-1 to TRBJ2-2, with 9 bases identical to TRBD2. The CDR3 runs 16 residues. Germline CDR1 is LGHDT and CDR2 is YNNKEL (reference sequence). Trimming cost V 2 bases and J 6 bases; bases outside gene matches: 7. CDR3 amino acids: CASSQIGGGAAGELFF. The CDR3 coding sequence is TGTGCCAGCAGCCAAATCGGCGGGGGGGCCGCCGGGGAGCTGTTTTTT.

This clonotype was observed at least ten times. The CDR3 bases are TGTGCCAGCAGTTTGAGGGGGGCGGCCTACGAGCAGTACGTC. Translation: CASSLRGAAYEQYV. The chain uses TRBV27 and TRBJ2-7; D is possibly TRBD1 or TRBD2 (6 bases each). The CDR3 length is 14 residues. Between the trimmed V and J ends, which lost 3 bases and 2 bases, there was a span of 11 bases. CDR1 and CDR2 from the germline V gene are MNHEY and SMNVEV (reference sequence).

On this clonotype itself: This clone may be a read error of a much larger clone one base away. The chain is built from TRBV6-5 and TRBJ2-7, with D possibly TRBD2 on 6 matching bases. The V and J ends lost 7 bases and 5 bases respectively, with 12 bases between them. The CDR3 is 12 amino acids. Germline loops: CDR1 MNHEY, CDR2 SVGAGI. CDR3 loop: CASNKAGHEQYF. In DNA, the CDR3 is TGTGCCAGCAATAAGGCGGGGCACGAGCAGTACTTC.

This clonotype has ten or more counts. This chain connects TRBV4-3 to TRBJ2-1; D might be TRBD1 (6 bases). Trimming shortened V by 1 base and J by 7 bases, and 14 bases separated the two germline ends. The CDR3 sequence is 15 residues long. CDR1 is LGHNA, CDR2 YSLEER, per germline. CDR3 nucleotides: TGCGCCAGCAGCCAAGGGACAGCCAGGTATAATGAGCAGTTCTTC. Its protein is CASSQGTARYNEQFF.

This clonotype was seen ten or more times. CDR3 loop: CASTPDSTDTQYF. CDR3 bases: TGTGCCAGCACCCCCGACAGCACAGATACGCAGTATTTT. This sequence joins TRBV21-1 and TRBJ2-3; TRBD1 is taken as the D call from the table, unchecked against the DNA. TRBV21-1 corresponds to a pseudogene. CDR3 length: 13 residues.

This clonotype was seen many times. The chain combines TRBV20-1 with TRBJ2-7; 9 nucleotides align to TRBD2. The germline gives CDR1 DFQATT, CDR2 SNEGSKA (reference sequence). The length of the CDR3 is 13 residues. After removal of 6 bases from V and 3 bases from J, the junction contained 6 bases not matched to a gene. The DNA for the CDR3 is TGCAGTGCAGCTAGCGGGGAGGGCTACGAGCAGTACGTC. It translates to CSAASGEGYEQYV.

In its sample, this clonotype was seen a few times. This sequence joins TRBV10-3 and TRBJ1-2; D remains ambiguous. This CDR3 is 16 amino acids long. Trimming shortened V by 2 bases and J by 5 bases, and 18 bases separated the two germline ends. Germline CDR1 ENHRY, CDR2 SYGVKD. The CDR3 coding sequence is TGTGCCATCAGTGAGAGGACCGAGACCCCTCGGTATGGCTACACCTTC. This translates into CAISERTETPRYGYTF.

This clonotype turned up a few times. V and J are TRBV6-1 and TRBJ2-7; D gene ambiguous. Per germline, CDR1 MNHNS and CDR2 SASEGT. The ends were cut back, 3 bases at V and 2 bases at J, with 8 bases in the middle. The CDR3 runs to 13 residues. CDR3 sequence (DNA): TGTGCCAGCAGTGAGACGGTTCCCTACGAGCAGTACTTC. This translates into CASSETVPYEQYF.

V and J are TRBV13 and TRBJ2-1, with D unresolved. V dropped 7 bases and J dropped 7 bases, with 5 bases sitting between them. The CDR3 loop spans 10 amino acids. Per the germline V gene, CDR1 is PRHDT and CDR2 is FYEKMQ (reference sequence). CDR3 bases: TGTGCCAGCAAAGGGAATGAGCAGTTCTTC. Amino acids: CASKGNEQFF.

The rearrangement uses TRBV7-8 and TRBJ1-1; no reliable D call. CDR1 is SGHVS, CDR2 FQNEAQ, per germline. The V gene lost 2 bases and the J gene lost 0 bases, with 10 bases spanning the gap. CDR3 length: 15 residues. This CDR3 is CASSLLGDLNTEAFF. In DNA form, the CDR3 reads TGTGCCAGCAGCTTACTCGGGGATTTGAACACTGAAGCTTTCTTT.

Many counts were recorded for this clonotype. The gene calls are TRBV7-9 and TRBJ1-5; tentatively, D is TRBD1 (6 bases). The CDR3 loop spans 18 amino acids. V lost 8 bases and J lost 6, with 29 bases in between. The germline V gene encodes CDR1 SEHNR and CDR2 FQNEAQ (reference sequence). The CDR3 DNA sequence: TGTGCCAGCCAGGCTACAGGGATTAGCTCGTCCTCAAGTCAGCCCCAGCATTTT. As protein: CASQATGISSSSSQPQHF.

This clonotype was found many times. This chain uses TRBV6-6 with TRBJ2-7, with a tentative D call TRBD1 (5 bases). This CDR3 has 13 amino acids. In germline, CDR1 is MNHNY, CDR2 SVGAGI (reference sequence). Trimming pared 6 bases from V and 3 bases from J, leaving 12 bases between. The chain's CDR3 is CASRLQENYEQYV. CDR3 nucleotides: TGTGCCAGCAGACTACAGGAGAACTACGAGCAGTACGTC.

The table lists this clonotype with many counts. The chain recombines TRBV6-5 with TRBJ1-2, with 10 nucleotides matching TRBD1. Germline-derived CDR1 and CDR2 are MNHEY and SVGAGI. V dropped 4 bases and J dropped 3; count of bases not matched to a gene: 14. CDR3 length: 18 residues. The CDR3 protein is CASSSAWDRGRGDYGYTF. The CDR3 DNA reads TGTGCCAGCAGTTCGGCGTGGGACAGGGGAAGGGGAGACTATGGCTACACCTTC.

The chain uses TRBV12-3 or TRBV12-4 and TRBJ1-5; no clear D. There are 13 residues in the CDR3. Trimming cost V 2 bases and J 4 bases, with 6 bases left between them. The CDR3 loop reads CASSLSFNQPQHF. The CDR3 nucleotides read TGTGCCAGCAGTTTATCCTTTAATCAGCCCCAGCATTTT.

This clonotype was counted at least ten times. The chain combines TRBV5-1 with TRBJ2-1, with 8 bases fitting TRBD1. J gave up 6 bases and V 2 bases, and 10 bases lay outside the gene matches. CDR1 and CDR2 from the germline V gene are SGHRS and YFSETQ. The CDR3 is 16 amino acids. Here the CDR3 reads CASSFRTGISPNEQFF. The CDR3 DNA sequence: TGCGCCAGCAGCTTCCGGACAGGGATTTCCCCCAATGAGCAGTTCTTC. The variable domain in full, with the rest retrieved from reference TRBV5-1 and TRBJ2-1, is KAGVTQTPRYLIKTRGQQVTLSCSPISGHRSVSWYQQTPGQGLQFLFEYFSETQRNKGNFPGRFSGRQFSNSRSEMNVSTLELGDSALYLCASSFRTGISPNEQFFGPGTRLTVL.

This clonotype was seen ten or more times. The chain joins TRBV7-2 to TRBJ1-1; the D gene is possibly TRBD1 (5 bases). CDR3 length equals 17 residues. Germline V lookup: CDR1 SGHTA, CDR2 FQGNSA. Trimming took off 8 bases at V and 5 bases at J, with 27 bases between the two ends. CDR3 region: CASSPNVGRYAGTEAFF. For the CDR3, the DNA is TGTGCCAGCTCTCCAAATGTGGGACGCTACGCAGGTACTGAAGCTTTCTTT.

The V and J genes are TRBV21-1 and TRBJ2-7; the table assigns TRBD1, which was not confirmed against the DNA. TRBV21-1 is given as a pseudogene. This CDR3 comprises 16 residues. The CDR3 bases are TGTGCCAGCAGCAAAAACCCCTTCCCGGAGTCCTACGAGCAGTACTTC. Protein: CASSKNPFPESYEQYF.

The genes are TRBV6-6 and TRBJ2-2; D not certain. V was shortened by 6 bases and J by 4 bases, with 9 bases between the two germline ends. CDR1 is MNHNY, CDR2 SVGAGI, per germline (reference sequence). CDR3 length: 13 residues. Here the CDR3 DNA reads TGTGCCAGCAGCCCGTGGCCCACCGGGGAGCTGTTTTTT. It translates to CASSPWPTGELFF.

This clonotype appeared many times. This chain connects TRBV10-3 to TRBJ2-5; D not resolved. V lost 2 bases and J 2 bases, leaving 6 bases between the germline ends. The CDR3 is 13 amino acids. Germline CDR1 is ENHRY and CDR2 is SYGVKD. The DNA of the CDR3 is TGTGCCATCAGTGAGGTACAGCAAGAGACCCAGTACTTC. Translation: CAISEVQQETQYF.

This clonotype has at least ten counts. V gene TRBV7-9 combines with J gene TRBJ2-7; the D is unclear. This CDR3 comprises 12 residues. Germline loops: CDR1 SEHNR, CDR2 FQNEAQ (reference sequence). Trimming cost V 6 bases and J 5 bases, with 11 bases left between them. Here the CDR3 DNA reads TGTGCCAGCAGTCCTTCGGTGGACGAGCAGTACTTC. It yields the protein CASSPSVDEQYF.

This clonotype has a handful of counts. The chain has TRBV2 and TRBJ1-4; TRBD1 aligns across 7 bases. The V segment lost 6 bases and the J segment 0 bases; nucleotides outside the gene matches: 16. The CDR3 contains 19 residues. Germline V gene data show CDR1 as SNHLY and CDR2 as FYNNEI. The CDR3 reads CASSGGTVGLPATNEKLFF. The CDR3 bases are TGTGCCAGCAGCGGAGGGACAGTGGGACTGCCTGCAACTAATGAAAAACTGTTTTTT.

The sample holds many counts of this clonotype. The chain joins TRBV9 to TRBJ2-3; 11 bases are shared with TRBD2. CDR3 length: 19 residues. J was trimmed by 2 bases and V by 1 base; bases with no gene match: 12. Germline CDR1 and CDR2: SGDLS and YYNGEE. The CDR3, as DNA: TGTGCCAGCAGCGTACTACCCCCACTAGCGGGGGACGCCACAGATACGCAGTATTTT. This encodes CASSVLPPLAGDATDTQYF.

The table lists this clonotype with many counts. J is TRBJ2-7 and V is TRBV3-1; 9 bases align to TRBD1. Trimming took 4 bases from V and 4 from J; bases not matched to a gene: 8. There are 15 residues in the CDR3. Germline V gives CDR1 LGHDT, CDR2 YNNKEL (reference sequence). The CDR3 DNA is TGTGCCAGCAGCCTCGGGACAGGGCTTGGGTACGAGCAGTACGTC. This encodes CASSLGTGLGYEQYV.

The chain combines TRBV15 with TRBJ2-3; 12 bases are a match to TRBD2. The CDR3 runs 14 residues. Per germline, CDR1 LNHNV and CDR2 YYDKDF (reference sequence). The trim removed 4 bases at V and 6 bases at J, leaving 2 bases unmatched. For the CDR3, the DNA is TGTGCCACCAGCACTAGCGGGGGGGGGGATACGCAGTATTTT. Translating gives CATSTSGGGDTQYF. The whole variable domain, remainder taken from reference TRBV15 and TRBJ2-3, is DAMVIQNPRYQVTQFGKPVTLSCSQTLNHNVMYWYQQKSSQAPKLLFHYYDKDFNNEADTPDNFQSRRPNTSFCFLDIRSPGLGDTAMYLCATSTSGGGDTQYFGPGTRLTVL.

This clonotype was seen repeatedly, ten times or more. The chain links TRBV12-5 to TRBJ2-5, with TRBD2 matching over 13 bases. CDR1 is LGHNT and CDR2 is FRNRAP in the germline V gene. V lost 0 bases to trimming and J lost 5 bases; unmatched junction nucleotides: 3. The CDR3 consists of 16 residues. CDR3 residues: CASGLVLAGGPETQYF. CDR3 DNA sequence: TGTGCTAGTGGTTTGGTACTAGCGGGGGGGCCTGAGACCCAGTACTTC.

This clonotype was recorded many times. This rearrangement joins TRBV12-3 or TRBV12-4 to TRBJ2-7; TRBD1 matches at 8 bases. After removal of 5 bases from V and 3 bases from J, the junction contained 3 bases not matched to a gene. CDR3 length: 13 amino acids. The CDR3 sequence: CASSPGGVYEQYF. The CDR3 DNA is TGTGCCAGCAGTCCAGGGGGCGTCTACGAGCAGTACTTC.